The 21 T cell receptor beta chains below come from one sample, sequenced in a study of T cell repertoires in cytomegalovirus infection. TCRdb independently ran MiXCR on the reads; one entry per CDR3 protein. The table lists around 770,000 distinct CDR3 sequences, 25% to 30% of them singletons. No antigen is known for these receptors. This specimen was cultured CD8+ T cells from PBMCs, taken from culture after CMV antigen stimulation. These receptors came from a human donor in good health (CMV status not recorded). Some clones in this sample may be carry-over from other donors' samples.

This clonotype was seen a handful of times. The genes are TRBV7-6 and TRBJ2-1, with D possibly matching TRBD2 (6 bases). V lost 8 bases to trimming and J lost 5 bases, with 16 bases between them. CDR3 size: 14 residues. Germline CDR1 and CDR2: SGHVS and FNYEAQ. CDR3 sequence (DNA): TGTGCCAGCTGCCCCCGGGACTGCCACAATGAGCAGTTCTTC. Protein: CASCPRDCHNEQFF.

The genes are TRBV6-5 and TRBJ2-1, with 12 nucleotides matching TRBD2. CDR1 MNHEY and CDR2 SVGAGI come from the germline V gene. The ends lost 2 bases at V and 8 bases at J; junction bases unmatched: 10. The CDR3 has 17 amino acids. Here the CDR3 DNA reads TGTGCCAGCAGTTACGGATCTAGCGGGGGGGCAGTGTATGAGCAGTTCTTC. This translates into CASSYGSSGGAVYEQFF.

This chain joins TRBV27 and TRBJ2-1; D gene unclear. This CDR3 contains 13 residues. Germline V gene data show CDR1 as MNHEY and CDR2 as SMNVEV (reference sequence). V was cut by 5 bases and J by 0 bases, with 5 bases left in between. The CDR3 nucleotides read TGTGCCAGCAGTAGTTTCTCCTACAATGAGCAGTTCTTC. This translates into CASSSFSYNEQFF.

V is TRBV3-1 and J is TRBJ2-5, with no clear D. The CDR3 length is 13 residues. The V gene's germline CDR1 is LGHDT and CDR2 YNNKEL (reference sequence). V was clipped by 4 bases and J by 7 bases, with 13 bases between them. The CDR3 DNA follows: TGTGCCAGCAGCCCCCTCGGCACGGGGACCCAGTACTTC. It is translated as CASSPLGTGTQYF.

This clonotype has just a few counts. The chain uses TRBV5-4 and TRBJ2-5; 16 nucleotides match TRBD2. Looked up from germline, CDR1 is SGHNT and CDR2 is YYREEE (reference sequence). After removal of 5 bases from V and 5 bases from J, the junction contained 9 bases not matched to a gene. The CDR3 is 17 residues long. CDR3 amino acids: CASRRGLAGGRWETQYF. For the CDR3, the DNA is TGTGCCAGCAGACGGGGACTAGCGGGGGGGAGATGGGAGACCCAGTACTTC.

The chain carries TRBV6-2 or TRBV6-3 and TRBJ2-5; D is ambiguous. Trimming pared 7 bases from V and 1 base from J, leaving 7 bases between. CDR1 MNHEY and CDR2 SVGEGT come from the germline V gene. The CDR3 covers 12 residues. CDR3 in amino acids: CASNLGQETQYF. In DNA form, the CDR3 reads TGTGCCAGCAACCTAGGCCAAGAGACCCAGTACTTC.

The V call is TRBV18, the J call TRBJ1-1; D unresolved. CDR3 length: 15 residues. Germline V gene data show CDR1 as KGHSH and CDR2 as LQKENI. The germline V and J ends were trimmed by 3 bases and 4 bases, with 15 bases remaining between them. In nucleotides, the CDR3 is TGTGCCAGCTCACCTCCGGGAACTCTGACCACTGAAGCTTTCTTT. This sequence encodes CASSPPGTLTTEAFF. The full variable domain, in which reference TRBV18 and TRBJ1-1 provide the parts outside the CDR3, is NAGVMQNPRHLVRRRGQEARLRCSPMKGHSHVYWYRQLPEEGLKFMVYLQKENIIDESGMPKERFSAEFPKEGPSILRIQQVVRGDSAAYFCASSPPGTLTTEAFFGQGTRLTVV.

The rearrangement uses TRBV27 and TRBJ2-7, with 7 bases fitting TRBD1. The CDR3 is made up of 15 amino acids. Germline V gene sequence: CDR1 MNHEY, CDR2 SMNVEV (reference sequence). V dropped 4 bases and J dropped 5; count of bases not matched to a gene: 11. CDR3 sequence: CASSSRTGVVHEQYF. CDR3 in DNA: TGTGCCAGCAGTTCCCGGACAGGTGTGGTCCACGAGCAGTACTTC.

This clonotype was observed at least ten times. The junction departs from the called germline gene at one end, perhaps through a read error. This sequence joins TRBV6-5 and TRBJ2-1; D may be TRBD2 (6 bases). Germline V gives CDR1 MNHEY, CDR2 SVGAGI. The CDR3 covers 15 residues. DNA of the CDR3: TGCGCCAGCAGCCCCGGGGGAAGCTCCTACAATGAGCAGTTCTTC. This sequence encodes CASSPGGSSYNEQFF.

This clonotype occurred once. This CDR3 is CASSRTGEWMNTEAFF. In DNA, the CDR3 is TGTGCCAGCAGTCGGACAGGGGAGTGGATGAACACTGAAGCTTTCTTT. The V call is TRBV7-6, the J call TRBJ1-1, with 9 nucleotides matching TRBD1. V lost 6 bases and J lost 0; bases outside the gene matches: 8. The CDR3 covers 16 residues. The germline gives CDR1 SGHVS, CDR2 FNYEAQ.

This chain joins TRBV4-3 and TRBJ1-2; D perhaps matches TRBD1 (6 bases). The CDR3 contains 15 residues. Germline lookup yields CDR1 LGHNA and CDR2 YSLEER. V lost 0 bases and J 5 bases, leaving 13 bases between the germline ends. Here the CDR3 DNA reads TGCGCCAGCAGCCAAGATAGGGCCAGGGGATATGGCTACACCTTC. Its protein is CASSQDRARGYGYTF.

This clonotype was seen a few times. V and J are TRBV6-5 and TRBJ2-2; the D gene is possibly TRBD2 (7 bases). V shed 7 bases and J shed 2 bases, with 17 bases lying between them. The germline V gene encodes CDR1 MNHEY and CDR2 SVGAGI. This CDR3 is built from 16 residues. The DNA of the CDR3 is TGTGCCAGCACCGCTATGGGGGGGCCCAACACCGGGGAGCTGTTTTTT. It codes for CASTAMGGPNTGELFF.

This rearrangement joins TRBV20-1 to TRBJ1-5; no definite D call. The CDR3 has 14 amino acids. The V end was cut by 2 bases, the J end by 0 bases, with 8 bases between. Germline lookup yields CDR1 DFQATT and CDR2 SNEGSKA (reference sequence). The CDR3 region has the DNA TGCAGTGCTAGAAACAGATATAGCAATCAGCCCCAGCATTTT. Amino acids: CSARNRYSNQPQHF.

A few counts support this clonotype. The chain couples TRBV4-1 to TRBJ2-7, with TRBD2 matching 10 bases. The CDR3 spans 18 residues. Germline V CDR1 and CDR2: MGHRA, YSYEKL. The J segment lost 0 bases and the V segment lost 0 bases, leaving 8 bases of the junction unmatched. CDR3 protein: CASSQDRPLAGFSYEQYF. The CDR3 coding sequence is TGCGCCAGCAGCCAAGATAGGCCACTAGCGGGGTTCTCCTACGAGCAGTACTTC.

This clonotype appeared a few times. This rearrangement joins TRBV27 to TRBJ2-5, with 11 bases lining up with TRBD2. Germline V gene sequence: CDR1 MNHEY, CDR2 SMNVEV (reference sequence). The CDR3 runs to 15 residues. V shed 4 bases, J shed 1 base, and the junction held 2 bases outside the gene matches. The CDR3 DNA reads TGTGCCAGCAGTTGGACTAGCGGGTTCCAAGAGACCCAGTACTTC. Translation gives CASSWTSGFQETQYF.

This clonotype showed up many times. This chain links TRBV7-9 with TRBJ1-2; D may be TRBD1 (6 bases). CDR1 and CDR2 from the germline V gene are SEHNR and FQNEAQ (reference sequence). V lost 2 bases and J lost 7, with 20 bases in between. The CDR3 runs to 16 residues. CDR3 coding DNA: TGTGCCAGCAGCTTACCCCCTACAGGGCAGAGAGGTGGCTACACCTTC. It translates to CASSLPPTGQRGGYTF.

This clonotype was observed a handful of times. The chain joins TRBV7-9 to TRBJ2-1, with 13 nucleotides matching TRBD2. There are 20 residues in the CDR3. V gave up 5 bases and J gave up 4 bases; unmatched junction bases: 17. Germline V gene lookup returns CDR1 SEHNR and CDR2 FQNEAQ (reference sequence). CDR3 bases: TGTGCCAGCAGCCACTCCCGGGACGGTACTAGCGGGGGGGCATACAATGAGCAGTTCTTC. The encoded protein is CASSHSRDGTSGGAYNEQFF.

This clonotype was observed once. The chain recombines TRBV27 with TRBJ2-6; 9 nucleotides line up with TRBD2. The CDR3 covers 20 residues. CDR1 is MNHEY, CDR2 SMNVEV, per germline (reference sequence). V dropped 4 bases and J dropped 4; count of bases not matched to a gene: 17. This CDR3 is CASSSRSSGGPPGGANVLTF. The CDR3 region has the DNA TGTGCCAGCAGTTCACGTTCCAGCGGGGGGCCACCTGGGGGGGCCAACGTCCTGACTTTC.

The V and J genes are TRBV15 and TRBJ2-3; 8 positions match TRBD2. This CDR3 has 15 residues. V was pared by 5 bases and J by 4 bases, with 8 bases of the junction left unmatched. Germline CDR1 and CDR2: LNHNV and YYDKDF (reference sequence). The CDR3 DNA reads TGTGCCACCAGCGACCGGGAGGGGGGATCAGATACGCAGTATTTT. Amino acid sequence: CATSDREGGSDTQYF.

In its sample, this clonotype was seen a few times. This chain joins TRBV6-1 and TRBJ2-3; 10 bases line up with TRBD2. With 2 bases clipped from V and 0 bases from J, the junction kept 8 bases outside the gene matches. The CDR3 loop spans 18 amino acids. CDR1 and CDR2 (germline): MNHNS, SASEGT. This CDR3 reads CASSELLAGPPSTDTQYF. CDR3 sequence (DNA): TGTGCCAGCAGTGAACTACTAGCGGGGCCCCCTAGCACAGATACGCAGTATTTT.

This clonotype was counted only a few times. This chain uses TRBV6-5 with TRBJ2-5, with D perhaps TRBD2 (5 bases). Trimming took 7 bases from V and 5 from J, leaving 14 bases between them. CDR3 length: 13 residues. Germline CDR1 MNHEY, CDR2 SVGAGI. The CDR3 here is CASTLSGTETQYF. For the CDR3, the DNA is TGTGCCAGCACCTTAAGCGGTACGGAGACCCAGTACTTC.